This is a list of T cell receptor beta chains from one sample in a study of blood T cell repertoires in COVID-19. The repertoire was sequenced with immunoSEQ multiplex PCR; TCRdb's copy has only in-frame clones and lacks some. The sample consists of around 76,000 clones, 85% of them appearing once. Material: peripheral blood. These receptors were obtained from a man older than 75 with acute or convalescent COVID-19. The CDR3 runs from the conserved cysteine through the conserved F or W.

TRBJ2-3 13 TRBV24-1 CATSAGGVDTQYF
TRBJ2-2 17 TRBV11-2 CASSPRGRRRNTGELFF
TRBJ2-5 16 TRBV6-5 CASSYSLDRAQETQYF
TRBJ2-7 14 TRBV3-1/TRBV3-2 CASSHGQGAYEQYF
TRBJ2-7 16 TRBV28 CASSLPGTDTVYEQYF
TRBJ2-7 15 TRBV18 CASSPDGSGGKDWYF
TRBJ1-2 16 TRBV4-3 CASSQGELVANYGYTF
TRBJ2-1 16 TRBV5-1 CASSIGTSGRANEQFF
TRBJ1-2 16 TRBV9 CASSVAGSGGRSGYTF
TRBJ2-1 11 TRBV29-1 CSVESGNEQFF
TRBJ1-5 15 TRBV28 CASSIPGQGNQPQHF
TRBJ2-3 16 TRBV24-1 CATSETGTGGADTQYF
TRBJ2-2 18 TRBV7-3 CASSLEAVGTGNTGELFF
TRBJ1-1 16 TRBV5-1 CASSLGWMRQNTEAFF
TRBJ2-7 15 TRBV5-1 CASTPDGQRSYEQYF
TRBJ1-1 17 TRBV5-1 CASSRGQATGGGTEAFF
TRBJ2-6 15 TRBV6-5 CASSSGFGGANVLTF
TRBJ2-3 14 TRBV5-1 CASSPGGGVDTQYF
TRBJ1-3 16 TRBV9 CASSGGRVSSGNTIYF
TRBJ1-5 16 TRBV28 CASSFPRDRGNQPQHF
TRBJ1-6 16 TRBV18 CASSPPQGIGSAPLHF
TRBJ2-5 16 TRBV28 CASSLERGFGQETQYF
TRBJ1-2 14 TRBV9 CASSVGTDLWGYTF
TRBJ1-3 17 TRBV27 CASSLNYGTASGNTIYF
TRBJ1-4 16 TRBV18 CASSPDRLGADEKLFF
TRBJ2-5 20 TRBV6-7 CASSYSKKSLDRGRTETQYF
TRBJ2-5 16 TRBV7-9 CASSPTSGRGQETQYF
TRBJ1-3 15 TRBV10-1 CASSESRSSGNTIYF
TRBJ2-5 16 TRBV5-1 CASSLRGGGPGETQYF
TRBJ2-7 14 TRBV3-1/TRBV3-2 CASRGGGQTYEQYF
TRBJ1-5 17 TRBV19 CASSGGALTYSNQPQHF
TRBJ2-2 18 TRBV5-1 CASSPKLLAGGGTGELFF
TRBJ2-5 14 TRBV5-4 CASSTGTTQETQYF
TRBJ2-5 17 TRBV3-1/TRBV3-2 CASSQDRSGRTEETQYF
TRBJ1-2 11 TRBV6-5 CASRTGSRYTF
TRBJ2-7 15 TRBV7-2 CASSSFSGSSYEQYF
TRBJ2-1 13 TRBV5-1 CASRPRQGSEQFF
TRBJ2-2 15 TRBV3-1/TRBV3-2 CASSPRDRGTGELFF
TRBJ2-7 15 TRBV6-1 CASSDPSGISYEQYF
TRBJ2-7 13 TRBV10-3 CAIGRTGVREQYF
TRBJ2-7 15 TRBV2 CAVPVSSGGGYEQYF
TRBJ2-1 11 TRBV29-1 CSVVRVLEQFF
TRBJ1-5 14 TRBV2 CASMRTGSGEPQHF
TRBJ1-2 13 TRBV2 CASLIRAGGGYTF
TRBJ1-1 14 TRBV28 CASSSNRMNTEAFF